This entry describes one TCR beta chain. This specimen comes from a study of blood T cell repertoires in COVID-19. The V gene lost 5 bases and the J gene lost 0 bases, with 20 bases spanning the gap. CDR3 length: 18 amino acids. The V gene's germline CDR1 is SEHNR and CDR2 FQNEAQ (reference sequence). Per the study methods: From reference gene primer amplification, estimates of nucleated cell counts were derived. The repertoire was sequenced with immunoSEQ multiplex PCR; TCRdb's copy has only in-frame clones and lacks some. The DNA gave D and trimming, while V, J and clone size come from that table. The data show around 36,000 clones, 85% to 90% seen once.

Sequencing used peripheral blood. V and J are TRBV7-9 and TRBJ1-3, with D possibly matching TRBD1 (5 bases). The source is a man aged 55 to 70 with acute or convalescent COVID-19. The DNA of the CDR3 is TGTGCCAGCAGCCCTCCCCCGGCAGGGCTAAGCTCTGGAAACACCATATATTTT. Its translation: CASSPPPAGLSSGNTIYF.